This T cell receptor beta chain was documented in a study of identical twins. Broader study findings: There were fewer insertions in abundant cord blood beta clonotypes, but memory repertoires showed no such pattern.

Germline assignment: CDR1 SGHRS and CDR2 YFSETQ. This CDR3 is built from 15 residues. Unmatched junction bases numbered 6, after V lost 0 bases and J lost 5 bases. Only a few counts were recorded for this clonotype. Its matching antigen is unknown. Using its own MiXCR run on the 5' RACE reads, TCRdb lists one record per CDR3 protein. Among fewer than 900,000 distinct CDR3 sequences listed, 18% were seen once. These data also featured in a second study, about T cells expressing NK-cell markers. That source notes: In four donors, dominant clonotypes made up about 28.3-65% of CD3+CD56-NKG2C+ cells.

The sequencing sample was made of PBMCs. The sequence was collected from a woman aged 18 to 35 in good health. V and J are TRBV5-1 and TRBJ2-7; 9 bases align to TRBD1. DNA for the CDR3: TGCGCCAGCAGCTTGGAATCCGGGACAGGGAACGAGCAGTACTTC. Amino acid sequence: CASSLESGTGNEQYF.